This T cell receptor beta chain was identified during a study of blood T cell repertoires in COVID-19. About the study: The study drew acute and convalescent COVID-19 samples from the United States, Italy and Spain.

Original processing notes: Reference gene primer amplification gave nucleated cell count estimates. TCRdb's copy holds only in-frame clones and misses some; the assay was immunoSEQ multiplex PCR. The DNA was the basis for D and trimming; V, J and clone size are from that table. The sample includes roughly 230,000 clones, about 83% of them seen just once. Per the germline V gene, CDR1 is SEHNR and CDR2 is FQNEAQ (reference sequence). V was shortened by 1 base and J by 3 bases, with 9 bases between the two germline ends. CDR3 size: 15 residues. This rearrangement joins TRBV7-9 to TRBJ2-2; TRBD1 might be the D (6 bases). Sequenced input: peripheral blood. The origin of this receptor is a woman aged 45-65 years with acute or convalescent COVID-19. CDR3 nucleotides: TGTGCCAGCAGCTTAGTGGCAGGGGACACCGGGGAGCTGTTTTTT. Amino acids: CASSLVAGDTGELFF.